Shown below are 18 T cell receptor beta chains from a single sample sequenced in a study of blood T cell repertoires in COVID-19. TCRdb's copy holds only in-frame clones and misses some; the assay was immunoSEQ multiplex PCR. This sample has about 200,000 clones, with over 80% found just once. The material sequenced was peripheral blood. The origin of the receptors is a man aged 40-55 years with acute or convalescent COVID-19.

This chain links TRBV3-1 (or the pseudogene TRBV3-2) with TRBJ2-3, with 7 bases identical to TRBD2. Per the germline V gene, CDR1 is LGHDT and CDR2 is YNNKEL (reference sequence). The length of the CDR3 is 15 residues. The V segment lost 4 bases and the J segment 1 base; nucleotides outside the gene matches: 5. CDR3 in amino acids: CASSLGEGRTDTQYF. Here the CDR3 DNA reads TGTGCCAGCAGCCTGGGGGAGGGCCGCACAGATACGCAGTATTTT.

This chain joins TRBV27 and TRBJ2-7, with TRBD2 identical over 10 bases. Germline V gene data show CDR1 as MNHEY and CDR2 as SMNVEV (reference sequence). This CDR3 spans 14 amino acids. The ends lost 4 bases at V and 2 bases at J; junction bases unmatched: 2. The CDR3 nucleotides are TGTGCCAGCAGTTCCGGGACTAGCGCCTACGAGCAGTACTTC. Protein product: CASSSGTSAYEQYF.

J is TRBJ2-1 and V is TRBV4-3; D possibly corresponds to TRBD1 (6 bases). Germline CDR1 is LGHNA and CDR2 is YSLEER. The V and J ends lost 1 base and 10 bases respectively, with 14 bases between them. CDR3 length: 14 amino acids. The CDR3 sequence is CASSQGPQGREQFF. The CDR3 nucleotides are TGCGCCAGCAGCCAAGGACCACAGGGTCGGGAGCAGTTCTTC.

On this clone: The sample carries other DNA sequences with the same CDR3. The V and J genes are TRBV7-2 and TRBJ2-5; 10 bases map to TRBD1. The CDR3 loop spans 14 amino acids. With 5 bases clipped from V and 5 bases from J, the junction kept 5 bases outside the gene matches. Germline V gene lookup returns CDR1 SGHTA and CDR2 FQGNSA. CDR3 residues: CASSRDRGRETQYF. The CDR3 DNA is TGTGCCAGCAGCCGCGACAGGGGGCGCGAGACCCAGTACTTC.

The CDR3 is CASSQSRLNYGYTF. The DNA for the CDR3 is TGTGCCAGCAGCCAGAGTCGGTTAAACTATGGCTACACCTTC. The chain recombines TRBV3-1 (or the pseudogene TRBV3-2) with TRBJ1-2; no clear D. Germline CDR1 is LGHDT and CDR2 is YNNKEL (reference sequence). V gave up 3 bases and J gave up 2 bases, with 10 bases separating them. This CDR3 contains 14 residues.

CDR3 region: CASSGSGSVGNEQYF. For the CDR3, the DNA is TGTGCCAGCAGCGGTAGCGGGAGCGTGGGGAACGAGCAGTACTTC. This chain connects TRBV9 to TRBJ2-7, with TRBD2 matching over 9 bases. The CDR3 runs 15 residues. The junction had 9 bases not matched to a gene; V was cut back by 3 bases and J by 5 bases. Per the germline V gene, CDR1 is SGDLS and CDR2 is YYNGEE. Using reference TRBV9 and TRBJ2-7 for the parts outside the CDR3, the full variable domain is DSGVTQTPKHLITATGQRVTLRCSPRSGDLSVYWYQQSLDQGLQFLIQYYNGEERAKGNILERFSAQQFPDLHSELNLSSLELGDSALYFCASSGSGSVGNEQYFGPGTRLTVT.

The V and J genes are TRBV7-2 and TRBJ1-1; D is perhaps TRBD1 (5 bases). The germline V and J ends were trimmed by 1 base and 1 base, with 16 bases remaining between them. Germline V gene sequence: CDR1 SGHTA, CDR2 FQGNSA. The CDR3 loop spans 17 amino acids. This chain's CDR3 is CASSLGPVGTGNTEAFF. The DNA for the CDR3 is TGTGCCAGCAGCTTAGGACCTGTTGGGACTGGGAACACTGAAGCTTTCTTT.

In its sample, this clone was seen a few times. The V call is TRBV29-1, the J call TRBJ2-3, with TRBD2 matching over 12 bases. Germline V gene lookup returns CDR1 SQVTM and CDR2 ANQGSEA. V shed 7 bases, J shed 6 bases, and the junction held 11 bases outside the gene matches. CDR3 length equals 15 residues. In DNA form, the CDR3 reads TGCAGCGCTGGGGGACTAGCGGGTACGGGTGATACGCAGTATTTT. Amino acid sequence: CSAGGLAGTGDTQYF.

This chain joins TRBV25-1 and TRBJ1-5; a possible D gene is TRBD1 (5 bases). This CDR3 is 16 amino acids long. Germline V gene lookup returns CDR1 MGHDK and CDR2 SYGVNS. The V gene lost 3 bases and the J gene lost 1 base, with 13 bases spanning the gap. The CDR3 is CASSESGRTSNQPQHF. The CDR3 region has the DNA TGTGCCAGCAGTGAGTCAGGGCGGACCAGCAATCAGCCCCAGCATTTT.

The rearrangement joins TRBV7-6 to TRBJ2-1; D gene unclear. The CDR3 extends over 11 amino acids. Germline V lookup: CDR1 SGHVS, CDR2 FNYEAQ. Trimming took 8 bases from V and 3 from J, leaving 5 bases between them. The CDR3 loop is CASSDYNEQFF. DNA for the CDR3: TGTGCCAGCTCAGACTACAATGAGCAGTTCTTC.

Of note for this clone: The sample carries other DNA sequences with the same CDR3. CDR3 sequence (DNA): TGTGCCAGTAGTATAGGTCGACAGGGCAATCAGCCCCAGCATTTT. Translated: CASSIGRQGNQPQHF. This sequence joins TRBV19 and TRBJ1-5; maybe TRBD1 (6 bases). Germline CDR1 LNHDA, CDR2 SQIVND (reference sequence). This CDR3 has 15 residues. Trimming left V 1 base short and J 2 bases short, with 9 bases between.

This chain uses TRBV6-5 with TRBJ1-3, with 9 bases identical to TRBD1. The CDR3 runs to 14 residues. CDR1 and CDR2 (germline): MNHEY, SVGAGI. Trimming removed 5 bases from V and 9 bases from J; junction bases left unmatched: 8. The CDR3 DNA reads TGTGCCAGCAGTCCCCGGACAGGGGACGGCACCATATATTTT. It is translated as CASSPRTGDGTIYF.

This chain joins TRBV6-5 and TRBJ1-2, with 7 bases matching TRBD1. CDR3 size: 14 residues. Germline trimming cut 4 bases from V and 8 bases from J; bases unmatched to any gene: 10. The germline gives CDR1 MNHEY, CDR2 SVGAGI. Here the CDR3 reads CASSSDRVTGGYTF. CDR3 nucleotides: TGTGCCAGCAGTTCCGACAGGGTCACGGGCGGCTACACCTTC.

The CDR3 loop reads CASSRDRGAGYGYTF. As DNA, the CDR3 is TGTGCCAGCAGTAGAGACCGGGGGGCTGGCTATGGCTACACCTTC. V is TRBV6-5 and J is TRBJ1-2; tentative D call: TRBD1 (6 bases). The CDR3 has 15 amino acids. Looked up from germline, CDR1 is MNHEY and CDR2 is SVGAGI. V was clipped by 5 bases and J by 4 bases, with 17 bases between them.

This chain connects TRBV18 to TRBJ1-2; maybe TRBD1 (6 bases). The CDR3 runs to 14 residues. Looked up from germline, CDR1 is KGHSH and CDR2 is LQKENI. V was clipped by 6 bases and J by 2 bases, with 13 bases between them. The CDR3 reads CASSLNRDNYGYTF. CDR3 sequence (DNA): TGTGCCAGCTCCCTAAACAGGGACAACTATGGCTACACCTTC.

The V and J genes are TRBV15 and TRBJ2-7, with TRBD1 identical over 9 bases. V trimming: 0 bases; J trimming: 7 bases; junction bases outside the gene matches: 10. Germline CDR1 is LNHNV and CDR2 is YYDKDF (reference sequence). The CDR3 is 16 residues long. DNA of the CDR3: TGTGCCACCAGCAGAGATTGGGGACAGGGATCTGGGGAGCAGTACTTC. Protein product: CATSRDWGQGSGEQYF. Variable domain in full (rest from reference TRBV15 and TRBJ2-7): DAMVIQNPRYQVTQFGKPVTLSCSQTLNHNVMYWYQQKSSQAPKLLFHYYDKDFNNEADTPDNFQSRRPNTSFCFLDIRSPGLGDTAMYLCATSRDWGQGSGEQYFGPGTRLTVT.

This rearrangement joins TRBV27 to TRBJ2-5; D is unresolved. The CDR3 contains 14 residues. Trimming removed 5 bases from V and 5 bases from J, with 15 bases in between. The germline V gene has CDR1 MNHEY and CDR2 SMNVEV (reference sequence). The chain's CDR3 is CASSAAGSWETQYF. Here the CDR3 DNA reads TGTGCCAGCAGTGCGGCCGGGTCCTGGGAGACCCAGTACTTC.

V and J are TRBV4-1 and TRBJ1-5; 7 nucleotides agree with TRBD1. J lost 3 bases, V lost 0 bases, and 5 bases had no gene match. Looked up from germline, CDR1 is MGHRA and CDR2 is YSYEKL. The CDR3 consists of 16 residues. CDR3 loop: CASSQDPGQINQPQHF. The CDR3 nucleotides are TGCGCCAGCAGCCAAGATCCGGGACAGATCAATCAGCCCCAGCATTTT.